The 8 T cell receptor beta chains given below trace back to one sample, sequenced in a study of CD8 T cells in Susac syndrome. The RNA input was about 0.5 to 1 ug, and it was reverse transcribed with random hexamers. MiXCR, run by TCRdb on the immunoSEQ multiplex PCR reads, gives a single entry per CDR3 protein. The sample records 170,000 or so distinct CDR3 sequences, about 96% being singletons. Material for sequencing was CD4+ T cells from PBMCs. The receptors stem from a human donor with Susac syndrome.

V is TRBV9 and J is TRBJ2-5; tentative D call: TRBD1 (6 bases). The V gene's germline CDR1 is SGDLS and CDR2 YYNGEE. V was clipped by 4 bases and J by 10 bases, with 20 bases between them. The CDR3 runs to 14 residues. The CDR3, as DNA: TGTGCCAGCAGCCCCCTAGACAGGTTATGGGACCAGTACTTC. It encodes CASSPLDRLWDQYF.

This chain uses TRBV12-3 or TRBV12-4 with TRBJ1-1, with 7 nucleotides matching TRBD1. This CDR3 region has 14 residues. V lost 8 bases and J lost 1; bases outside the gene matches: 7. In DNA form, the CDR3 reads TGTGCCAGCCATATGACAGGGCCGAACACTGAAGCTTTCTTT. Translation: CASHMTGPNTEAFF.

The count of this clonotype is one. The genes are TRBV7-3 and TRBJ2-5, with D uncertain. V was shortened by 4 bases and J by 1 base, with 13 bases between the two germline ends. CDR1 and CDR2 (germline): SGHTA, FQGTGA. This CDR3 has 15 residues. The CDR3 spells CASSSQPGSQETQYF. CDR3 bases: TGTGCCAGCAGCTCCCAGCCCGGCAGCCAAGAGACCCAGTACTTC. Together with reference TRBV7-3 and TRBJ2-5, the CDR3 gives the full variable domain: GAGVSQTPSNKVTEKGKYVELRCDPISGHTALYWYRQSLGQGPEFLIYFQGTGAADDSGLPNDRFFAVRPEGSVSTLKIQRTERGDSAVYLCASSSQPGSQETQYFGPGTRLLVL.

V gene TRBV28 combines with J gene TRBJ2-6; a weak D match, TRBD1 (6 bases). The CDR3 extends over 16 amino acids. In germline, CDR1 is MDHEN, CDR2 SYDVKM. V was pared by 2 bases and J by 1 base, with 9 bases between. The CDR3 region has the DNA TGTGCCAGCAGTTTACCAACAGGGTCTGGGGCCAACGTCCTGACTTTC. Translation: CASSLPTGSGANVLTF.

The gene calls are TRBV6-4 and TRBJ2-1; 9 nucleotides agree with TRBD2. This CDR3 spans 15 amino acids. Trimming at V came to 6 bases and at J to 0 bases, leaving 3 bases not matched to a gene. Germline V lookup: CDR1 MRHNA, CDR2 SNTAGT. The CDR3: CASSVSGSSYNEQFF. DNA of the CDR3: TGTGCCAGCAGCGTTAGCGGGAGCTCCTACAATGAGCAGTTCTTC.

The gene calls are TRBV9 and TRBJ2-1, with D tentatively TRBD2 (5 bases). V was trimmed by 4 bases and J by 0 bases, leaving 23 bases between them. This CDR3 is built from 19 residues. Germline CDR1 reads SGDLS; CDR2 reads YYNGEE. CDR3: CASSPISTLAPSSYNEQFF. The CDR3 bases are TGTGCCAGCAGCCCGATTTCCACGTTAGCGCCGAGCTCCTACAATGAGCAGTTCTTC.

This chain joins TRBV20-1 and TRBJ1-4; 8 bases match TRBD1. There are 13 residues in the CDR3. Germline-derived CDR1 and CDR2 are DFQATT and SNEGSKA (reference sequence). V gave up 8 bases and J gave up 8 bases; unmatched junction bases: 10. CDR3 DNA sequence: TGCAGTACTCCAGGGGGCAGGGAGGAAAAACTGTTTTTT. Translation: CSTPGGREEKLFF.

Here the CDR3 reads CASSLNSGGAGGEQYF. For the CDR3, the DNA is TGTGCCAGCAGCTTAAATTCCGGGGGGGCGGGTGGCGAGCAGTACTTC. The V call is TRBV7-2, the J call TRBJ2-7; 8 bases fit TRBD2. CDR1 and CDR2 from the germline V gene are SGHTA and FQGNSA. V gave up 2 bases and J gave up 6 bases; unmatched junction bases: 12. CDR3 length: 16 amino acids. Based on the CDR3 plus reference TRBV7-2 and TRBJ2-7, the full variable domain is GAGVSQSPSNKVTEKGKDVELRCDPISGHTALYWYRQSLGQGLEFLIYFQGNSAPDKSGLPSDRFSAERTGGSVSTLTIQRTQQEDSAVYLCASSLNSGGAGGEQYFGPGTRLTVT.